This TCR beta chain was identified during a study of cytomegalovirus exposure and HLA in healthy donors. Study in general: According to later analysis, the same platform produced the 130 or so validation and several hundred first-cohort repertoires. Study findings and constraints: Specificity of three CMV-associated chains for CMV antigens was verified in vitro. The listing of some 170 TCR beta chains classed them as cytomegalovirus-associated.

Comments on this clone: What it binds is unknown.

With V trimmed by 0 bases and J by 7 bases, 14 bases remained unmatched. Germline V gene sequence: CDR1 MRHNA, CDR2 SNTAGT. CDR3 size: 17 residues. The donors were part of the roughly 120-subject validation cohort, which stood apart from the approximately 670-subject first cohort. The repertoire was sequenced with immunoSEQ multiplex PCR; TCRdb's copy has only in-frame clones and lacks some. The table includes roughly 250,000 clones, around 87% detected once. Input material: PBMCs. The source is a woman aged 18-29 years in good health and CMV-seronegative. The chain carries TRBV6-4 and TRBJ1-2; 7 nucleotides agree with TRBD1. The CDR3 DNA reads as TGTGCCAGCAGTGACTCTTTTGGGAAAGGGGGCGTAGGTGGCTACACCTTC. Its protein is CASSDSFGKGGVGGYTF.